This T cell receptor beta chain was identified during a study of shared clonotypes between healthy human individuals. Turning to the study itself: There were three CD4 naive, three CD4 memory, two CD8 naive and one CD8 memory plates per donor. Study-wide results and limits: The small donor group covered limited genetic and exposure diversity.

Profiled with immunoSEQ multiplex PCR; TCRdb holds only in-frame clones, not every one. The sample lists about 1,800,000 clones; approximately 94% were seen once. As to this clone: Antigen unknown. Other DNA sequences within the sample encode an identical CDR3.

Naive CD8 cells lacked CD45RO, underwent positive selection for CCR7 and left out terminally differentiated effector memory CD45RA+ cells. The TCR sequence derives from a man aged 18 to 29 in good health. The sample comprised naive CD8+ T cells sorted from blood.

The chain's CDR3 is CASSSRTGSNQPQHF. The CDR3 region has the DNA TGTGCCAGCAGTTCCAGGACAGGGTCGAATCAGCCCCAGCATTTT. The chain carries TRBV28 and TRBJ1-5; 8 bases fit TRBD1. The J segment lost 4 bases and the V segment lost 4 bases, leaving 6 bases of the junction unmatched. There are 15 residues in the CDR3. The germline CDR1 and CDR2 sequences are MDHEN and SYDVKM.